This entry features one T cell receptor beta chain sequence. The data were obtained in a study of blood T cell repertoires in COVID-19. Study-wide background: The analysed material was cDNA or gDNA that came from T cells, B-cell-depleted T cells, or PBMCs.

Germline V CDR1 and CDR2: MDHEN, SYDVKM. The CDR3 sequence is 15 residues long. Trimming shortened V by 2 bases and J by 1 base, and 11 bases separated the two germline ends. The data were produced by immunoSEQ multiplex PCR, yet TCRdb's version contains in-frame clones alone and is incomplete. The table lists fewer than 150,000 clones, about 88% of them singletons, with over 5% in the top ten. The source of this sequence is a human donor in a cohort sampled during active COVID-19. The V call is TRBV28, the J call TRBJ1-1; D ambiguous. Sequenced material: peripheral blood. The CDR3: CASSLPGTGNTEAFF. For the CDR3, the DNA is TGTGCCAGCAGTTTACCGGGAACGGGGAACACTGAAGCTTTCTTT.